The 3 T cell receptor beta chains below all came from one sample that was sequenced in a study of cytomegalovirus exposure and HLA in healthy donors. PCR primers comprised 60 Vbeta and 13 Jbeta primers. Measured with immunoSEQ multiplex PCR; TCRdb has only the in-frame clones, and not every one. This sample has some 120,000 clones; more than 70% occur once, and the top ten carry approximately 3.8%. Sequenced: PBMCs. These receptors all stem from a man aged 25 to 45 in good health and CMV-seronegative.

This clone was detected only once. V is TRBV5-1 and J is TRBJ2-3; TRBD2 matches at 10 bases. The CDR3 has 15 residues. The trim removed 4 bases at V and 4 bases at J, leaving 6 bases unmatched. Germline-derived CDR1 and CDR2 are SGHRS and YFSETQ. CDR3 sequence: CASSITSGMPDTQYF. CDR3 bases: TGCGCCAGCAGCATAACTAGCGGGATGCCAGATACGCAGTATTTT.

The chain employs TRBV5-1 and TRBJ2-7; TRBD2 agrees at 9 bases. The germline CDR1 and CDR2 sequences are SGHRS and YFSETQ. The CDR3 runs 12 residues. V lost 5 bases, J lost 7 bases, and 4 bases stayed unmatched. The CDR3 bases are TGCGCCAGCAGTAATAGCGGGGGAGAGCAGTACTTC. As protein: CASSNSGGEQYF.

This chain connects TRBV30 to TRBJ1-6, with TRBD1 as a possible D gene (5 bases). Trimming stripped 4 bases from V and 7 bases from J, with 11 bases between. Per germline, CDR1 GTSNPN and CDR2 SVGIG (reference sequence). The CDR3 runs 13 residues. The CDR3 bases are TGTGCCTGGATGGCAGGGATGAATTCACCCCTCCACTTT. Translated: CAWMAGMNSPLHF.